This T cell receptor beta chain was recorded in a study of breast tumors, draining lymph nodes, adjacent tissues. General study findings and limits: The data were judged consistent with most tumor T cells coming from lymph node and expanding in tumor. Tumor and nontumor repertoires were significantly more similar in luminal-like than in basal-like breast cancer.

As for this clonotype: What it binds is unknown.

Per germline, CDR1 KGHSH and CDR2 LQKENI. The CDR3 loop spans 18 amino acids. The V segment lost 0 bases and the J segment 7 bases; nucleotides outside the gene matches: 10. MiXCR was run by TCRdb on the multiplex PCR reads, yielding one entry per CDR3 protein. This table holds about 140,000 distinct CDR3 sequences, 30% to 35% found once. The lymph nodes were axillary draining lymph nodes from breast cancer patients. The sequenced sample was axillary lymph node tissue. This chain joins TRBV18 and TRBJ2-2; 11 nucleotides match TRBD2. The TCR was taken from a female donor with breast cancer. Some clones in this sample may be carry-over from other donors' samples. DNA of the CDR3: TGTGCCAGCTCACCACCGGATAGCGGGGGGGCGAGGATCGGGGAGCTGTTTTTT. The encoded protein is CASSPPDSGGARIGELFF.